The present entry profiles one T cell receptor (beta chain) with its context. Its antigen remains unknown. The data stem from a study of cytomegalovirus exposure and HLA in healthy donors. CDR3 length: 14 residues. Germline values: CDR1 SGHNT, CDR2 YYREEE (reference sequence). V shed 4 bases and J shed 2 bases, with 12 bases lying between them. The study's findings and limits: A previous analysis found most TCR beta V segments productive roughly 87% or roughly 30% of the time. A later analysis linked a missense variant in DCLRE1C to the trimming of TCR beta V and J genes. High sensitivity and specificity were reportedly achieved when the classifier diagnosed cytomegalovirus status.

All the people who gave samples were healthy bone marrow donors. 60 Vbeta and 13 Jbeta primers were used in PCR. The data were produced by immunoSEQ multiplex PCR, yet TCRdb's version contains in-frame clones alone and is incomplete. The sample lists roughly 200,000 clones; approximately 90% were seen once. The material sequenced was PBMCs. This chain uses TRBV5-4 with TRBJ1-2; D unclear. This clonotype was sampled from a woman in her late teens or twenties in good health and CMV-seronegative. CDR3 loop: CASSSREGNYGYTF. CDR3 nucleotide sequence: TGTGCCAGCAGCAGCCGGGAAGGGAACTATGGCTACACCTTC.